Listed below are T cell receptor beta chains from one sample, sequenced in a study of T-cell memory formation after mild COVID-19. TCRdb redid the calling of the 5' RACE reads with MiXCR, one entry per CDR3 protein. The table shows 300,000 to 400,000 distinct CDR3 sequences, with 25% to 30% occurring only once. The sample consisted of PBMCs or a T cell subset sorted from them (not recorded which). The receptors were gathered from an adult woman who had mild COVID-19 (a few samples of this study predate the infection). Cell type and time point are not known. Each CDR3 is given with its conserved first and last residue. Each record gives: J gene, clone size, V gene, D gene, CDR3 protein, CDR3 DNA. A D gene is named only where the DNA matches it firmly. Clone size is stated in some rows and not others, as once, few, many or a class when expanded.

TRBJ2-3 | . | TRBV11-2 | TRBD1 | CASSPQGDRVNTQYF | TGTGCCAGCAGCCCCCAGGGGGACAGGGTGAATACGCAGTATTTT
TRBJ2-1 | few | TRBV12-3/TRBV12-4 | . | CASTLGANGEQFF | TGTGCCAGCACCCTGGGGGCCAATGGTGAGCAGTTCTTC
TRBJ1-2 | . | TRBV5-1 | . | CASSLAQANNGYTF | TGCGCCAGCAGCTTGGCCCAGGCAAATAATGGCTACACCTTC
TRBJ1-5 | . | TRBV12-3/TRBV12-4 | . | CASRQQGRYQPQHF | TGTGCCAGCAGGCAACAGGGACGGTATCAGCCCCAGCATTTT
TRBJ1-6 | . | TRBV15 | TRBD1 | CATRDRGLMTPLHF | TGTGCCACCAGAGACAGGGGCTTAATGACACCCCTCCACTTT
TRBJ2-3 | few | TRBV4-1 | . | CASSHRTAPGTDTQYF | TGCGCCAGCAGTCACCGGACCGCGCCGGGCACAGATACGCAGTATTTT
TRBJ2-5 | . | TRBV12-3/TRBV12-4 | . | CASSQFIGSETQYF | TGTGCCAGCAGCCAGTTCATTGGGTCAGAGACCCAGTACTTC
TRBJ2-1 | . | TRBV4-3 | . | CASSQDRTSDEQFF | TGCGCCAGCAGCCAAGATAGGACGTCGGATGAGCAGTTCTTC
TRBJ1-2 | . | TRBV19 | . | CASSTAAGLYGYTF | TGTGCCAGTAGTACGGCCGCAGGGCTCTATGGCTACACCTTC
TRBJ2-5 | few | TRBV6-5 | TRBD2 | CASTRLAGLQETQYF | TGTGCCAGCACCAGACTAGCGGGGCTTCAAGAGACCCAGTACTTC
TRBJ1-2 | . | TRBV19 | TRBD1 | CASSMRGQEDGYTF | TGTGCCAGTAGTATGAGGGGACAGGAGGATGGCTACACCTTC
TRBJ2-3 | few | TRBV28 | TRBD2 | CASSSQLAGAPTDTQYF | TGTGCCAGCAGTTCCCAACTAGCGGGGGCCCCCACAGATACGCAGTATTTT
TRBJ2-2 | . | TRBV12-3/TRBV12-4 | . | CASSLGGLGGELFF | TGTGCCAGCAGTTTGGGTGGCTTAGGCGGGGAGCTGTTTTTT
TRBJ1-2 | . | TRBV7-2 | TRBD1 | CASSPIYTRTGEGDGYTF | TGTGCCAGCAGCCCAATCTACACCCGGACAGGTGAAGGGGATGGCTACACCTTC
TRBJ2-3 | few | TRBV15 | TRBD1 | CATSRAGQPTDTQYF | TGTGCCACCAGCAGAGCGGGACAGCCCACAGATACGCAGTATTTT
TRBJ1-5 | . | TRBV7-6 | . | CASSPLGGGAGSNQPQHF | TGTGCCAGCAGCCCGCTGGGGGGGGGCGCCGGTAGCAATCAGCCCCAGCATTTT
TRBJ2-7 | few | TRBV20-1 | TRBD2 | CSARGASGTYEQYF | TGCAGTGCTAGAGGGGCTAGCGGAACCTACGAGCAGTACTTC
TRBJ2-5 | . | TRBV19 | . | CASSPGASWPETQYF | TGTGCCAGTAGTCCCGGGGCCTCTTGGCCGGAGACCCAGTACTTC
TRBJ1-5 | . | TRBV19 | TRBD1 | CASKDRGNQPQHF | TGTGCCAGTAAAGACAGGGGTAATCAGCCCCAGCATTTT
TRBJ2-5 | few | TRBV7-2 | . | CASSPGRSQETQYF | TGTGCCAGCAGCCCTGGCCGCTCTCAAGAGACCCAGTACTTC
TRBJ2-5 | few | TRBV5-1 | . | CASSLRGTAGETQYF | TGCGCCAGCAGCTTGAGGGGGACGGCCGGCGAGACCCAGTACTTC
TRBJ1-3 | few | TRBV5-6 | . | CASSLELEGVSGNTIYF | TGTGCCAGCAGCTTGGAATTGGAGGGGGTATCTGGAAACACCATATATTTT
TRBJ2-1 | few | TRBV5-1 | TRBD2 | CASSSRLAGVNEQFF | TGCGCCAGCAGCTCGCGACTAGCGGGAGTGAATGAGCAGTTCTTC
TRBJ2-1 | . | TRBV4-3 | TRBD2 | CASSPRHLGLAGNEQFF | TGCGCCAGCAGTCCAAGGCATCTGGGACTAGCGGGAAATGAGCAGTTCTTC
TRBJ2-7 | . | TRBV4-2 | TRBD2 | CASSQVTSGGKKQYF | TGTGCCAGCAGCCAAGTAACTAGCGGGGGGAAAAAGCAGTACTTC
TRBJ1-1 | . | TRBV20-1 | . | CSARDLIGLGNTEAFF | TGCAGTGCTAGAGATCTAATAGGACTTGGGAACACTGAAGCTTTCTTT
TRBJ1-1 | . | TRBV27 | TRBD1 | CASSPDRVQAFF | TGTGCCAGCAGTCCTGACAGGGTACAAGCTTTCTTT
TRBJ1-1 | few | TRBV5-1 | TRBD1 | CASSLEGQGWVNTEAFF | TGCGCCAGCAGCTTGGAGGGACAGGGCTGGGTGAACACTGAAGCTTTCTTT